This T cell receptor beta chain was captured in a study of identical twins (dated by TCRdb to about 2016). The study in broad terms: The study deep-sequenced TCR alpha and beta repertoires from monozygotic twins, unrelated adults of various ages and cord blood to test whether fetal clonotypes persist. Replicate twin experiments were performed at different times using different library preparation protocols to rule out contamination.

All donors were healthy Caucasians. The twin cohort consisted of three pairs of female monozygotic twins, all aged 18 to 29 years. Peripheral blood mononuclear cells were used as the source from which RNA for TCR libraries was isolated. This clonotype was detected only a few times. Which antigen it targets is not known. Per-base qualities were not stored, and no clone one base away is much larger. The paper as a whole reports these results and caveats: Because the same donors could not be followed over many years, the conclusions depended on cross-sectional statistical analysis. In monozygotic twins, out-of-frame TCR alpha sharing was systematically underestimated by recombination models, although the models agreed with sharing between unrelated individuals. Invariant T cells such as MAIT and iNKT could partly confound zero-insertion analyses, although diverse VJ usage argued against such confounding for most clonotypes. Fewer insertions were carried by abundant cord blood beta clonotypes; a weaker similar trend was observed in young adult naive repertoires, while no such trend was observed in memory repertoires. Excess twin sharing in beta out-of-frame sequences was weaker because fewer shared sequences lowered the signal-to-noise ratio. Out-of-frame TCR alpha sequences shared between twins showed an excess of low generation-probability sequences compared with coincidental sharing between unrelated individuals.

Library method: 5' RACE. TCRdb names Illumina HiSeq 2000 as the instrument used. Template switching introduced a universal primer binding site; the final cDNA contained a unique molecular identifier, enabling accurate counting of TCR cDNA molecules. Specific primers in the conserved constant-segment region were used to synthesize first-strand cDNA for TCR alpha and beta chains. To control for contamination, every cDNA library was double barcoded, receiving both a SMART-Mk sample barcode and Illumina barcodes. TruSeq adapter sequences and Illumina sample barcodes were added in two successive PCR steps. The TCR alpha and beta cDNA libraries were sequenced on the Illumina HiSeq platform using custom primers. Per the source publication's procedure: MiGEC processed the raw reads to extract unique molecular identifiers, while MiXCR was used to determine the CDR3 positions. For each individual, recombination models were inferred using an EM algorithm with the repgenHMM and IGoR tools. The analysis of shared clonotypes was done with the tcR package in R, with sharing normalized by the product of cloneset sizes. To study raw recombination without the effects of thymic and clonal selection, out-of-frame nonproductive sequences were analyzed. TCRdb handled the public reads itself, with Q25 trimming in fastp and clone calling in MiXCR, and kept productive beta chains. Every distinct CDR3 protein forms one entry, paired with its most common genes and DNA. The authors' filters were not applied to this entry. Counted in this sample were a few hundred thousand distinct CDR3 sequences; 9.6% of them appeared once. 2.5% to 3.5% of the sample belongs to the ten largest clones.

The sample was also reused in another study, on yellow fever vaccine responses in identical twins. That second report states: The authors reported that the T cell response to vaccination in identical twins appeared partly convergent and partly personalized. The study precisely tracked vaccine-responding T cell clones in identical twins.

The source is a woman in her late teens or twenties in good health. Material: PBMCs.

The base sequence is TGTGCCAGCAGCTTACGACTAGCGGGAGAAGGGTCCGAGCAGTTCTTC. It translates to CASSLRLAGEGSEQFF. The rearrangement joined TRBV7-9 to TRBJ2-1; 12 bases in between match TRBD2. V loses 2 bases at its end and J loses 10 bases; junction bases beyond the gene matches: 9. From cysteine to phenylalanine, the CDR3 is 16 amino acids long. CDR3 DNA only is kept here, 48 bases in frame from base 1. CDR1 SEHNR and CDR2 FQNEAQ are derived from the germline V gene (reference sequence).